The 12 T cell receptor beta chains given below trace back to one sample, sequenced in a study of Graves' ophthalmopathy and Graves' hyperthyroidism. Investigators amplified TCR beta CDR3 regions from RNA transcripts. RT-PCR with HTBI primers came first, then second-round multiplex PCR. One entry per CDR3 protein, called by TCRdb with MiXCR from the multiplex PCR reads. The sample lists under 200,000 distinct CDR3 sequences; less than 45% were seen once. Input material: peripheral blood. All receptors come from a woman in her thirties or forties with Graves' ophthalmopathy.

V gene TRBV12-3 or TRBV12-4 combines with J gene TRBJ2-7; TRBD1 agrees at 7 bases. This CDR3 has 16 residues. V trimming: 3 bases; J trimming: 5 bases; junction bases outside the gene matches: 13. CDR3 DNA sequence: TGTGCCAGCAGTTTTTACAGGGGAAAAGCCTCGGACGAGCAGTACTTC. Translating gives CASSFYRGKASDEQYF.

This clonotype was found a few times. The chain has TRBV28 and TRBJ1-2; D not resolved. The germline gives CDR1 MDHEN, CDR2 SYDVKM. There are 14 residues in the CDR3. The V gene lost 2 bases and the J gene lost 2 bases, with 9 bases spanning the gap. The CDR3 DNA reads TGTGCCAGCAGTTTAAGCGGGCGAAACTATGGCTACACCTTC. The encoded protein is CASSLSGRNYGYTF.

V usage is TRBV6-2 or TRBV6-3 and J usage is TRBJ2-5, with TRBD2 matching 15 bases. CDR1 is MNHEY, CDR2 SVGEGT, per germline. V lost 8 bases, J lost 4 bases, and 8 bases stayed unmatched. The CDR3 totals 16 residues. The CDR3 coding sequence is TGTGCCAGCGGACGGACTAGCGGGAGGGCCGGAGAGACCCAGTACTTC. Residues: CASGRTSGRAGETQYF.

The CDR3, as DNA: TGTGCCTGGAAAGGGGACCGGCGGAACACTGAAGCTTTCTTT. Amino acid sequence: CAWKGDRRNTEAFF. The chain has TRBV30 and TRBJ1-1, with D maybe TRBD1 (5 bases). The V gene lost 4 bases and the J gene lost 1 base, with 13 bases spanning the gap. Per germline, CDR1 GTSNPN and CDR2 SVGIG (reference sequence). CDR3 length equals 14 residues.

In this sample, this clonotype turned up many times. The chain recombines TRBV12-3 or TRBV12-4 with TRBJ2-7; 9 bases map to TRBD1. Germline trimming cut 6 bases from V and 5 bases from J; bases unmatched to any gene: 8. This CDR3 has 14 amino acids. The CDR3 loop is CASSPGTGWHEQYF. The CDR3 DNA sequence: TGTGCCAGCAGCCCCGGGACAGGGTGGCACGAGCAGTACTTC.

This clonotype was picked up many times. The genes are TRBV7-3 and TRBJ2-2, with D possibly called TRBD1 or TRBD2 (5 bases each). Looked up from germline, CDR1 is SGHTA and CDR2 is FQGTGA. The length of the CDR3 is 15 residues. Trimming took off 5 bases at V and 6 bases at J, with 16 bases between the two ends. The CDR3, as DNA: TGTGCCAGCAGCCCTACCGGGACCCTAGCCGGGGAGCTGTTTTTT. The encoded protein is CASSPTGTLAGELFF.

This clonotype was counted many times. The chain uses TRBV2 and TRBJ2-2, with D possibly being TRBD1 or TRBD2 (5 bases each). The ends were cut back, 11 bases at V and 5 bases at J, with 15 bases in the middle. This CDR3 has 13 amino acids. Germline CDR1 reads SNHLY; CDR2 reads FYNNEI. The CDR3 protein is CAGLGVRTGELFF. Here the CDR3 DNA reads TGTGCCGGGCTGGGGGTACGGACCGGGGAGCTGTTTTTT.

This clonotype was detected many times. V usage is TRBV7-3 and J usage is TRBJ2-2; D not certain. Germline lookup yields CDR1 SGHTA and CDR2 FQGTGA. Trimming stripped 5 bases from V and 1 base from J, with 14 bases between. The CDR3 runs 16 residues. The CDR3 loop is CASSPNKGRNTGELFF. Written as DNA, the CDR3 is TGTGCCAGCAGCCCCAACAAGGGTCGGAACACCGGGGAGCTGTTTTTT.

The CDR3 sequence is CASTRNTGELFF. CDR3 nucleotides: TGTGCCAGCACCCGCAACACCGGGGAGCTGTTTTTT. This chain joins TRBV7-2 and TRBJ2-2; D uncertain. Germline-derived CDR1 and CDR2 are SGHTA and FQGNSA. V was clipped by 7 bases and J by 2 bases, with 5 bases between them. The CDR3 is 12 amino acids.

The genes are TRBV6-2 or TRBV6-3 and TRBJ2-7; TRBD1 is a possible D gene (6 bases). The germline CDR1 and CDR2 sequences are MNHEY and SVGEGT. V lost 6 bases and J 4 bases, leaving 13 bases between the germline ends. The CDR3 spans 13 residues. CDR3 amino acids: CASSNRAPYEQYF. The DNA of the CDR3 is TGTGCCAGCAGCAACAGGGCCCCATACGAGCAGTACTTC.

This clonotype was seen ten or more times. The chain couples TRBV7-2 to TRBJ2-4, with 8 bases lining up with TRBD2. Germline CDR1 is SGHTA and CDR2 is FQGNSA. CDR3 length equals 16 residues. V lost 3 bases, J lost 1 base, and 5 bases stayed unmatched. The CDR3 nucleotides read TGTGCCAGCAGCTTGTACCGGGGGGGGGCCAAAAACATTCAGTACTTC. Protein product: CASSLYRGGAKNIQYF.

This clonotype was seen repeatedly, ten times or more. The chain joins TRBV6-5 to TRBJ2-5; TRBD1 is a possible D gene (5 bases). Trimming left V 11 bases short and J 5 bases short, with 12 bases between. The germline CDR1 and CDR2 sequences are MNHEY and SVGAGI. CDR3 length: 11 amino acids. Here the CDR3 reads CAARVYETQYF. DNA for the CDR3: TGTGCCGCCAGGGTTTACGAGACCCAGTACTTC.